Listed below are T cell receptor beta chains from one sample, sequenced in a study of cytomegalovirus exposure and HLA in healthy donors. Generated by immunoSEQ multiplex PCR, the TCRdb table keeps only in-frame clones and is missing some. The data show 200,000 to 250,000 clones, with about 80% seen just once and almost 8% held by the top ten. Sequencing used PBMCs. The source of these receptors is an older woman in good health and CMV-seropositive. CDR3s include the opening cysteine and the closing phenylalanine or tryptophan. The order of the fields is clone size, V gene, CDR3 length, J gene, D gene, CDR3 DNA, CDR3 protein. D genes are given only for firm matches. Rows may omit the clone size; those that give it use once, few, many or a size class.

-	TRBV29-1	14	TRBJ2-3	-	TGCAGCGTTGTGGGGGGGCTTAACACAGATACGCAGTATTTT	CSVVGGLNTDTQYF
-	TRBV5-1	16	TRBJ2-5	TRBD2	TGCGCCAGCAGCCCGGGGCTAGCGGTTTTAGGGGAGGCCCAGTACTTC	CASSPGLAVLGEAQYF
-	TRBV5-1	13	TRBJ2-7	-	TGCGCCAGCAGCCTTCAGGCCAGATACGAGCAGTACTTC	CASSLQARYEQYF
-	TRBV7-9	13	TRBJ2-7	-	TGTGCCAGCAGCCCTACACGGGGGAATGAGCAGTACTTC	CASSPTRGNEQYF
few	TRBV4-2	14	TRBJ2-3	-	TGTGCCAGCAGCCAAGGGTTCCCAGGGGATACGCAGTATTTT	CASSQGFPGDTQYF
few	TRBV9	13	TRBJ2-2	-	TGTGCCAGCAGCCGACAGTTCACCGGGGAGCTGTTTTTT	CASSRQFTGELFF
-	TRBV4-1	15	TRBJ2-7	TRBD2	TGCGCCAGCAGCCAAGTAGGACTAGCGGCCCAGGAGCAGTACTTC	CASSQVGLAAQEQYF
-	TRBV27	17	TRBJ1-1	-	TGTGCCAGCAGTTCCCGGTGGGGGGGGACCATGAACACTGAAGCTTTCTTT	CASSSRWGGTMNTEAFF
once	TRBV29-1	13	TRBJ2-5	-	TGCAGCGTTGAACCACAATCAGAAGAGACCCAGTACTTC	CSVEPQSEETQYF
-	TRBV2	15	TRBJ1-2	-	TGTGCCAGCAGTGAATCGGCAGGGTTATACTATGGCTACACCTTC	CASSESAGLYYGYTF
-	TRBV29-1	14	TRBJ2-7	-	TGCAGCGTCCACAGGGGGGGGTCATCCTACGAGCAGTACTTC	CSVHRGGSSYEQYF
-	TRBV9	14	TRBJ1-4	TRBD1	TGTGCCAGCAGCGTAGACAGGGGGAATGAAAAACTGTTTTTT	CASSVDRGNEKLFF
-	TRBV6-5	14	TRBJ1-6	TRBD1	TGTGCCAGCAGTCTGGACAGGGGACGGTCACCCCTCCACTTT	CASSLDRGRSPLHF
-	TRBV9	13	TRBJ1-1	-	TGTGCCAGCAGCGTAGATAGTAACACTGAAGCTTTCTTT	CASSVDSNTEAFF
-	TRBV5-1	14	TRBJ2-5	-	TGCGCCAGCAGCTTGGTACCCGCCGGAGAGACCCAGTACTTC	CASSLVPAGETQYF
-	TRBV27	13	TRBJ2-1	TRBD1	TGTGCCAGCAGTTTGACAGGGGCTCCCGGGCAGTTCTTC	CASSLTGAPGQFF
-	TRBV25-1	18	TRBJ2-3	TRBD1	TGTGCCAGCAGTGAACAGGGGGCAGGGGGCCCCACCACAGATACGCAGTATTTT	CASSEQGAGGPTTDTQYF
-	TRBV6-5	11	TRBJ2-3	TRBD2	TGTGCCAGCAGTCGGGACTACTTGCAGTATTTT	CASSRDYLQYF
once	TRBV19	15	TRBJ2-7	TRBD1	TGTGCCAGTAGTATCCGGAGACAGGGGGCCTACGAGCAGTACTTC	CASSIRRQGAYEQYF
-	TRBV28	16	TRBJ2-1	-	TGTGCCAGCAGTCCAAGCGGAGGACGATCCTACAATGAGCAGTTCTTC	CASSPSGGRSYNEQFF
-	TRBV5-4	15	TRBJ1-2	-	TGTGCCAGCAGCAGAGCTGAGACAGTCAACTATGGCTACACCTTC	CASSRAETVNYGYTF
-	TRBV13	14	TRBJ1-5	-	TGTGCCAGCAGCTTAGGTCAGGGCGATCAGCCCCAGCATTTT	CASSLGQGDQPQHF
once	TRBV5-4	15	TRBJ1-3	-	TGTGCCAGCAGCTTGGGGCGGAGCTCTGGAAACACCATATATTTT	CASSLGRSSGNTIYF
-	TRBV7-9	14	TRBJ2-3	-	TGTGCCAGCAGCTTCGGCGGGACCACAGATACGCAGTATTTT	CASSFGGTTDTQYF
few	TRBV5-4	13	TRBJ2-5	-	TGTGCCAGCAGTCAGGTGCCCCAAGAGACCCAGTACTTC	CASSQVPQETQYF
-	TRBV19	18	TRBJ2-2	TRBD2	TGTGCCAGTAGTATCGCCGAAGTAGCGGGAGGGCCTATCGGGGAGCTGTTTTTT	CASSIAEVAGGPIGELFF
-	TRBV5-4	15	TRBJ2-2	TRBD2	TGTGCCAGCAGCGTCGGACTAGCAGACACCGGGGAGCTGTTTTTT	CASSVGLADTGELFF
-	TRBV28	15	TRBJ1-4	TRBD1	TGTGCCAGCAGACCGGACAGGATGATTAATGAAAAACTGTTTTTT	CASRPDRMINEKLFF
-	TRBV6-1	15	TRBJ1-1	-	TGTGCCAGCAGTGAAAGGGCGGAGGGACCCACTGAAGCTTTCTTT	CASSERAEGPTEAFF
-	TRBV5-1	14	TRBJ2-1	-	TGCGCCAGCAGCTCCCTCCGAGACGGCGGTGAGCAGTTCTTC	CASSSLRDGGEQFF
-	TRBV10-2	16	TRBJ1-2	-	TGCGCCAGCAGTGAATCTCAGGGGTCGACCTTCTATGGCTACACCTTC	CASSESQGSTFYGYTF
-	TRBV29-1	12	TRBJ1-1	-	TGCAGCGCCCTAGGCGGGGGGTTTGAAGCTTTCTTT	CSALGGGFEAFF
-	TRBV6-5	15	TRBJ2-2	-	TGTGCCAGCAGTTATCACCCTAAACCTACCGGGGAGCTGTTTTTT	CASSYHPKPTGELFF
few	TRBV6-6	14	TRBJ2-3	TRBD1	TGTGCCAGCAGTTCAGGGGGCCGCACAGATACGCAGTATTTT	CASSSGGRTDTQYF
-	TRBV7-9	13	TRBJ1-1	-	TGTGCCAGCAGCTTAGGGACATCCAGTGAAGCTTTCTTT	CASSLGTSSEAFF
-	TRBV4-1	13	TRBJ1-1	-	TGCGCCAGCAGCCAAGATCGGGACACTGAAGCTTTCTTT	CASSQDRDTEAFF
-	TRBV5-1	16	TRBJ2-7	TRBD2	TGCGCCAGCAGCTTGGGGACTAGCGGGAGAAGTTACGAGCAGTACTTC	CASSLGTSGRSYEQYF
-	TRBV9	15	TRBJ2-7	TRBD2	TGTGCCAGCAGCGCAACTTCCGGGACTAGCTACGAGCAGTACTTC	CASSATSGTSYEQYF
-	TRBV19	16	TRBJ2-1	TRBD2	TGTGCCAGTAGTATAGCTAGCGGGAGTATCTACAATGAGCAGTTCTTC	CASSIASGSIYNEQFF
-	TRBV6-1	17	TRBJ2-1	-	TGTGCCAGCAGTGAGGGGACACTAGTTACGGGCTACAATGAGCAGTTCTTC	CASSEGTLVTGYNEQFF